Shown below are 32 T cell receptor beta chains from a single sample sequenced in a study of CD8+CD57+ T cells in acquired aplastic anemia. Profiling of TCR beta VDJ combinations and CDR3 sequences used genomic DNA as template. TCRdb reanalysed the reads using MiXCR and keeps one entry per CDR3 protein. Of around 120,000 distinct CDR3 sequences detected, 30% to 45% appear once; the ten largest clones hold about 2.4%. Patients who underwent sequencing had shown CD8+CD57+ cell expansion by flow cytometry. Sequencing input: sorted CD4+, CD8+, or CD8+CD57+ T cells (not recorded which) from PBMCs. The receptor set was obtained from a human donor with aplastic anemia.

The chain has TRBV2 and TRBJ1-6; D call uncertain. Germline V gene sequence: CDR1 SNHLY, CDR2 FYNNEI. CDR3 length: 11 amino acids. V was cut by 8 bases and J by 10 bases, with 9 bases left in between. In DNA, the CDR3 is TGTGCCAGCGGGGTCGGCTCACCCCTCCACTTT. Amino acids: CASGVGSPLHF.

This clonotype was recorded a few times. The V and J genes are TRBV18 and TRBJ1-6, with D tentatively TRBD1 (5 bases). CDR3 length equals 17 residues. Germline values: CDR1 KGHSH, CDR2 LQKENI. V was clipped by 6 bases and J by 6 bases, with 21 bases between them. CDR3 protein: CASSPAGGSLSNSPLHF. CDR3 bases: TGTGCCAGCTCGCCCGCGGGGGGATCTTTGAGTAATTCACCCCTCCACTTT.

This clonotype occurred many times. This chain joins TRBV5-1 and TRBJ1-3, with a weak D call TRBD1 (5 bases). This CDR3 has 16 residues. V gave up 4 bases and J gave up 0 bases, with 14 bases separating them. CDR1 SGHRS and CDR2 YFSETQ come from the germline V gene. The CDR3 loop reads CASSPGGVLSGNTIYF. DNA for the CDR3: TGCGCCAGCAGCCCCGGGGGGGTACTCTCTGGAAACACCATATATTTT.

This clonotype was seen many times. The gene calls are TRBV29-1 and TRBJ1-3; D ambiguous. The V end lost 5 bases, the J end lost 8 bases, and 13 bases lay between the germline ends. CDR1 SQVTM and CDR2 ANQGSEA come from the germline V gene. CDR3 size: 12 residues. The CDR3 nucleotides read TGCAGCGTTCATCAGGTGGGAGACACCATATATTTT. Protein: CSVHQVGDTIYF.

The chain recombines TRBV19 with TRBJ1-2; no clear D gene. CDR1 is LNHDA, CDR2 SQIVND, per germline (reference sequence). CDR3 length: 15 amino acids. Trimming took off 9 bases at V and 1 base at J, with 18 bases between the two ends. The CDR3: CASAILGVDNYGYTF. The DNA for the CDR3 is TGTGCCAGCGCGATCCTCGGGGTCGATAACTATGGCTACACCTTC.

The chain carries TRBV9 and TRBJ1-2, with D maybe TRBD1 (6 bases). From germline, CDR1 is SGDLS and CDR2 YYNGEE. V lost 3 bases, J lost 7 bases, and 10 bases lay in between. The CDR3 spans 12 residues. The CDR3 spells CASSATGPGYTF. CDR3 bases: TGTGCCAGCAGCGCCACAGGGCCTGGCTACACCTTC.

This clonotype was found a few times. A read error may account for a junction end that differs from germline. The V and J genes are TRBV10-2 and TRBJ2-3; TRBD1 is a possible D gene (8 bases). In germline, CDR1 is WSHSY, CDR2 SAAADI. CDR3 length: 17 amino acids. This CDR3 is CASSQVRGQGGTDTRYF. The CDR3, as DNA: TGCGCCAGCAGCCAAGTACGAGGACAGGGAGGGACAGATACGCGGTATTTT.

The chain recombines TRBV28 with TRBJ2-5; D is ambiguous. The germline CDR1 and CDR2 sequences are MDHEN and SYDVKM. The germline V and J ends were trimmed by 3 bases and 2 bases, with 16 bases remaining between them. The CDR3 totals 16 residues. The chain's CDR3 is CASSFVDPPTQETQYF. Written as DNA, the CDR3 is TGTGCCAGCAGTTTCGTCGATCCCCCCACACAAGAGACCCAGTACTTC.

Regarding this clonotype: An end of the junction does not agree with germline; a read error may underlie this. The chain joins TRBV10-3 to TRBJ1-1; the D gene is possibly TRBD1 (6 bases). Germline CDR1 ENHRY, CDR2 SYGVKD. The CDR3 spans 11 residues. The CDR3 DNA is TGTGCCACCAAGGACAGCACTGAAGCTTTATTT. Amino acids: CATKDSTEALF.

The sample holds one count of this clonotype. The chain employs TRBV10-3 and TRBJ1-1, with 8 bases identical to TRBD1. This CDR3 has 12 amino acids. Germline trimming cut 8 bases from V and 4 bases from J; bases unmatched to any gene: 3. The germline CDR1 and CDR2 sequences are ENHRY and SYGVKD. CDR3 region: CAISQGATEAFF. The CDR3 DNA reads TGTGCCATCTCGCAGGGGGCCACTGAAGCTTTCTTT.

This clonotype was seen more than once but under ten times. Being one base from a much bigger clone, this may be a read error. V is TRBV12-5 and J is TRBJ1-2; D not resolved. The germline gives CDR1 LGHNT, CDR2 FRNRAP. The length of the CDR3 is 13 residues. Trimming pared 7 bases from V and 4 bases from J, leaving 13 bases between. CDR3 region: CASAPPLAYGYTF. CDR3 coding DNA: TGTGCTAGTGCCCCGCCCCTGGCCTATGGCTACACCTTC.

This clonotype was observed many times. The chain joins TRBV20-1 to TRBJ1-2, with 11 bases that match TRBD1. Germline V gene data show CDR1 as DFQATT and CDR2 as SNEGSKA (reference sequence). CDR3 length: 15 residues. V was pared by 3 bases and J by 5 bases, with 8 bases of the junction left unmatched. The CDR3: CSASLDRGLVYGYTF. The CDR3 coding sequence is TGCAGTGCTAGTTTGGACAGGGGGCTAGTTTATGGCTACACCTTC.

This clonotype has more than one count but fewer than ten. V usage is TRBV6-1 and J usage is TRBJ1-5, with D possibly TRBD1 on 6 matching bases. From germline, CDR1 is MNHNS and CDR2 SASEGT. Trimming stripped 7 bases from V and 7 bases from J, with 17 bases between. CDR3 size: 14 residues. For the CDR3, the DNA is TGTGCCAGCACCTTTAAGGGGGGAGACCAGCCCCAGCATTTT. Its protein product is CASTFKGGDQPQHF.

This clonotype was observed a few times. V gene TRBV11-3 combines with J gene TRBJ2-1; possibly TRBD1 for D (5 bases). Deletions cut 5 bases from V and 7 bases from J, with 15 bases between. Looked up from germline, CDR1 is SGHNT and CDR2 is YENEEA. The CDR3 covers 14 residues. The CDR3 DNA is TGTGCCAGCAGCCCCCAGGGCAGAGCTAATGAGCAGTTCTTC. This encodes CASSPQGRANEQFF. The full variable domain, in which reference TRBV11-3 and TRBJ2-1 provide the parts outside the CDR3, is EAGVVQSPRYKIIEKKQPVAFWCNPISGHNTLYWYLQNLGQGPELLIRYENEEAVDDSQLPKDRFSAERLKGVDSTLKIQPAELGDSAVYLCASSPQGRANEQFFGPGTRLTVL.

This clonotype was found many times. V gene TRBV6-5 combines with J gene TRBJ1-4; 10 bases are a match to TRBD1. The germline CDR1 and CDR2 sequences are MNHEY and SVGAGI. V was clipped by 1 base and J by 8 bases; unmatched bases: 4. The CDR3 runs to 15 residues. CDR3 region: CASSYFGTGAEKLFF. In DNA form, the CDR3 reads TGTGCCAGCAGTTACTTCGGGACAGGGGCAGAAAAACTGTTTTTT.

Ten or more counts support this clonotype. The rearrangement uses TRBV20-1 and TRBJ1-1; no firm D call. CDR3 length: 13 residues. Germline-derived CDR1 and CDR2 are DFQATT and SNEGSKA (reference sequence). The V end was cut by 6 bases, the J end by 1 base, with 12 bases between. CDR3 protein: CSARGPTNTEAFF. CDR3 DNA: TGCAGTGCCCGAGGTCCGACGAACACTGAAGCTTTCTTT.

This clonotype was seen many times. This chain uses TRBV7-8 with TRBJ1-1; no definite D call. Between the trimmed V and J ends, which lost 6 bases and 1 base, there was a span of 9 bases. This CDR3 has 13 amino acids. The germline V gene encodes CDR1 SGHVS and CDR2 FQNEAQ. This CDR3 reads CASSLGRNTEAFF. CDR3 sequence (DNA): TGTGCCAGCAGTCTGGGGAGGAACACTGAAGCTTTCTTT. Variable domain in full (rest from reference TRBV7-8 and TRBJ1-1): GAGVSQSPRYKVAKRGQDVALRCDPISGHVSLFWYQQALGQGPEFLTYFQNEAQLDKSGLPSDRFFAERPEGSVSTLKIQRTQQEDSAVYLCASSLGRNTEAFFGQGTRLTVV.

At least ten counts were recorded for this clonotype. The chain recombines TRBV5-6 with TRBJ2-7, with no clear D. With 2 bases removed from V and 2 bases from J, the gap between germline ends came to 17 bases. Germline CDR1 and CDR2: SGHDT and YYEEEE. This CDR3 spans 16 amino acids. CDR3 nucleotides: TGTGCCAGCAGCTTTACTGGCCCCGTGGGGACCTACGAGCAGTACGTC. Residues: CASSFTGPVGTYEQYV.

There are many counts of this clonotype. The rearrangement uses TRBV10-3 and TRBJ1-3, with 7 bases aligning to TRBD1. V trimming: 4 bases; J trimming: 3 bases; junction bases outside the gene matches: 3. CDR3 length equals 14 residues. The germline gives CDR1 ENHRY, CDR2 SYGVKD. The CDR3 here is CAISGTGVGNTIYF. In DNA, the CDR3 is TGTGCCATCAGTGGCACAGGGGTTGGAAACACCATATATTTT.

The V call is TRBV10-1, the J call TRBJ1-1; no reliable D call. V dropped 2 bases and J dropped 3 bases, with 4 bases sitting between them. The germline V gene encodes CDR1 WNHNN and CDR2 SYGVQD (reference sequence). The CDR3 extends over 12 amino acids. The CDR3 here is CASSERDTEAFF. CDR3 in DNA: TGCGCCAGCAGTGAGCGGGACACTGAAGCTTTCTTT.

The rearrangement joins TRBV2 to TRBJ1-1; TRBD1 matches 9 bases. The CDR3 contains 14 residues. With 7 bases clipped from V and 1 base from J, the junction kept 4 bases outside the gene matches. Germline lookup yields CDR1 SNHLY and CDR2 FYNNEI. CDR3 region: CASTLGQGNTEAFF. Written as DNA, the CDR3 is TGTGCCAGCACCCTGGGACAGGGGAACACTGAAGCTTTCTTT.

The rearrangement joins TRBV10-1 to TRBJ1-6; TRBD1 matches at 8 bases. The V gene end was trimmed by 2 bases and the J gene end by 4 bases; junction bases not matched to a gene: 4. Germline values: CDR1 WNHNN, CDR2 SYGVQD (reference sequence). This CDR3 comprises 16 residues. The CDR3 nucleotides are TGCGCCAGCAGTGAGGGACAGGGTAGTTATAATTCACCCCTCCACTTT. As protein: CASSEGQGSYNSPLHF.

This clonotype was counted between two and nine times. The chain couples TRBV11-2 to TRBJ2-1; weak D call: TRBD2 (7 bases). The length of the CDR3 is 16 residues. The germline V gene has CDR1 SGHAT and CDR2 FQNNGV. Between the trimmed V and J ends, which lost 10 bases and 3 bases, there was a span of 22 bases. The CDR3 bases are TGTGCCACCTCCAACCTGGCGGGGGCTAACTACAATGAGCAGTTCTTC. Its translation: CATSNLAGANYNEQFF.

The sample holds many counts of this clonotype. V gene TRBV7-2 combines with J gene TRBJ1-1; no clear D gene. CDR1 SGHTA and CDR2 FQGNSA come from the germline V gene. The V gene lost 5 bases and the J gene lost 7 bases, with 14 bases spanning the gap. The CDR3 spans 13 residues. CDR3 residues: CASSRRHGDEAFF. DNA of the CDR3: TGTGCCAGCAGCCGAAGACACGGAGATGAAGCTTTCTTT.

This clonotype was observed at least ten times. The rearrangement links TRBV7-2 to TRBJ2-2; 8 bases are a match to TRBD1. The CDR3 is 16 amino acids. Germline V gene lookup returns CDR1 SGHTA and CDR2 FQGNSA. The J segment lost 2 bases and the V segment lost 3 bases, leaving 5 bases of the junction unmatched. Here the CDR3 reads CASSLAGQGNTGELFF. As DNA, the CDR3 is TGTGCCAGCAGCTTGGCCGGACAGGGAAACACCGGGGAGCTGTTTTTT.

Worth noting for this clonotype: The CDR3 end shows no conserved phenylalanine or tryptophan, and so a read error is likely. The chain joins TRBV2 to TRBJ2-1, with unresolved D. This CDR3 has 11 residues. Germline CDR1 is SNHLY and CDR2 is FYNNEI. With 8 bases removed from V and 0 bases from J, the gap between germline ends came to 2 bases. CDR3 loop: CASGSYNEQFL. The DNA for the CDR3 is TGTGCCAGCGGCTCCTACAATGAGCAGTTCCTC.

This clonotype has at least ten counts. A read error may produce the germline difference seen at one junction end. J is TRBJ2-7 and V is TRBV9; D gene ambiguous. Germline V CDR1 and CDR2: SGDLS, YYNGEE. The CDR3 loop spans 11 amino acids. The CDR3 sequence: CASSAQGSYHF. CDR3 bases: TGTGCCAGCAGCGCCCAAGGGTCCTATCATTTC.

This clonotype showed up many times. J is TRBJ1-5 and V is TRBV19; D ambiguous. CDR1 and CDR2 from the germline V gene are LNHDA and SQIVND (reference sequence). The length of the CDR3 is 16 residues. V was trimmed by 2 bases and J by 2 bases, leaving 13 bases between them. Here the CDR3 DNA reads TGTGCCAGTAGTATACAGAAGGGTTGGGGCAATCAGCCCCAGCATTTT. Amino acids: CASSIQKGWGNQPQHF.

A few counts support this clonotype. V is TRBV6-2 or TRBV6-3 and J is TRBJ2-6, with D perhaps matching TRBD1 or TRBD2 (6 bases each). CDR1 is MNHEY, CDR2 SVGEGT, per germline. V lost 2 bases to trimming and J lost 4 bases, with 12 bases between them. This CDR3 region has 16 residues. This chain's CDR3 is CASSYGGPAGANVLTF. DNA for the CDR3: TGTGCCAGCAGTTACGGGGGGCCGGCCGGGGCCAACGTCCTGACTTTC.

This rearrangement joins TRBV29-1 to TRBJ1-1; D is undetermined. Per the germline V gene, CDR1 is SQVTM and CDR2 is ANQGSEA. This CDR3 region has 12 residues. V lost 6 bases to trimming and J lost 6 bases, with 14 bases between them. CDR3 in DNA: TGCAGCGTCCTTCGGACCCGGGCTGAAGCTTTCTTT. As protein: CSVLRTRAEAFF.

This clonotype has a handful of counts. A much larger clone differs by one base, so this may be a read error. The CDR3 nucleotides read TGTGCCAGCAGCTTGGGCTCCACCTACGAGCAGTACTTC. It is translated as CASSLGSTYEQYF. The rearrangement joins TRBV5-8 to TRBJ2-7; no clear D. Germline CDR1 reads SGHTS; CDR2 reads YDEGEE. The CDR3 contains 13 residues. The V end was cut by 0 bases, the J end by 2 bases, with 6 bases between.

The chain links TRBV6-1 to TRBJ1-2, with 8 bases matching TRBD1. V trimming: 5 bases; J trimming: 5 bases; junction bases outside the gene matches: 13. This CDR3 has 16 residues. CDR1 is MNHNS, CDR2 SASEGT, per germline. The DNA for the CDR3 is TGTGCCAGCAGTCATACGACAGGGGCGACGGCGTATGGCTACACCTTC. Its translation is CASSHTTGATAYGYTF.